This T cell receptor (beta chain) was obtained from a study of T-cell reconstitution after alpha-beta-depleted transplantation in children. Library preparation (for TCRbeta) was performed with unique molecular identifiers. TCRdb reanalysed the PCR reads using MiXCR and keeps one entry per CDR3 protein. The sample includes around 490,000 distinct CDR3 sequences, roughly an eighth of them seen just once. The sequence came from a female patient aged 2 to 10 who had a stem cell transplant for aplastic anemia, so the T cells may come from the graft donor. The source was PBMCs, mostly from graft donor cells, collected 180 days after TCRalphabeta/CD19-depleted stem cell transplant.

The chain's CDR3 is CAWLGGYEQYF. The CDR3 DNA is TGTGCCTGGCTTGGAGGCTACGAGCAGTACTTC. The chain has TRBV30 and TRBJ2-7, with D possibly being TRBD2 (5 bases). Germline V gene data show CDR1 as GTSNPN and CDR2 as SVGIG (reference sequence). The CDR3 is 11 residues long. V was pared by 5 bases and J by 3 bases, with 8 bases between.